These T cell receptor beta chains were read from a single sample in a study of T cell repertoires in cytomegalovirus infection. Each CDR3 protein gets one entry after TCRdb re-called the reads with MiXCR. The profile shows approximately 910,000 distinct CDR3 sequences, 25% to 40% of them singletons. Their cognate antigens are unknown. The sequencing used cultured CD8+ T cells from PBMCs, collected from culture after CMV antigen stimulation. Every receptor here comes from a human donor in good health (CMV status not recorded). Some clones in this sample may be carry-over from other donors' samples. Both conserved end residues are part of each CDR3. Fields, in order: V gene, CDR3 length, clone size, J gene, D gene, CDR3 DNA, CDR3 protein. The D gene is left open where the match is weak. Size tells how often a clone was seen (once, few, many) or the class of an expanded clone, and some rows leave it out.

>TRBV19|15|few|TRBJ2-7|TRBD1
TGTGCCAGTAGCAGTTCGGGACAGGGGGCGCGAGAGCAGTACTTC
CASSSSGQGAREQYF
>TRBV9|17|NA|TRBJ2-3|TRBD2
TGTGCCAGCAGCGACCCCTTGGGACTAGCGAGGCCAGATACGCAGTATTTT
CASSDPLGLARPDTQYF
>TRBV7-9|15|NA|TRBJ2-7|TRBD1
TGTGCCAGCAGCTCCCCTAAGGACAGGGGGTACGAGCAGTACTTC
CASSSPKDRGYEQYF
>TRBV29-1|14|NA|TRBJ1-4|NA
TGCAGCGTTGAACGGAGGGGGAGGGATGAAAAACTGTTTTTT
CSVERRGRDEKLFF
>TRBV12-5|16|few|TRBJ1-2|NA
TGTGCTAGTGGTTTTTCCACGACAGGTTCTAACTATGGCTACACCTTC
CASGFSTTGSNYGYTF
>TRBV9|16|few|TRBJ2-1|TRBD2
TGTGCCAGCAGCTTTGGGACTAGCGGGGGGTACAATGAGCAGTTCTTC
CASSFGTSGGYNEQFF
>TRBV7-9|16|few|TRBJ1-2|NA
TGTGCCAGCAGCTTAGCGCAAGTTACAGCAAATTATGGCTACACCTTC
CASSLAQVTANYGYTF
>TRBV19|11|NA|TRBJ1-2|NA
TGTGCCAGCGGACAGAACTATGGCTACACCTTC
CASGQNYGYTF
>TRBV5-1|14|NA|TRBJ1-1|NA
TGCGCCAGCAATCTGGGATCTATGAACACTGAAGCTTTCTTT
CASNLGSMNTEAFF
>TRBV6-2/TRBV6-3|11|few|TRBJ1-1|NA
TGTGCCAGCAGCCGGGCCTATGAAGCTTTCTTT
CASSRAYEAFF